What follows are 27 T cell receptor beta chains derived from one specimen sequenced in a study of cytomegalovirus exposure and HLA in healthy donors. The method was immunoSEQ multiplex PCR; TCRdb's version includes in-frame clones alone and lacks a portion of them. This sample has fewer than 140,000 clones, with about 87% found just once. Sequences were obtained from PBMCs. The receptors shown here come from a woman younger than 30 in good health and CMV-seropositive.

V usage is TRBV7-9 and J usage is TRBJ2-1; D might be TRBD2 (6 bases). The CDR3 runs 15 residues. V was pared by 5 bases and J by 7 bases, with 18 bases between. Germline V gives CDR1 SEHNR, CDR2 FQNEAQ (reference sequence). This CDR3 is CASSAAEGQRNEQFF. CDR3 coding DNA: TGTGCCAGCAGCGCCGCGGAGGGTCAAAGGAATGAGCAGTTCTTC. The complete variable domain, with remaining parts taken from reference TRBV7-9 and TRBJ2-1, reads DTGVSQNPRHKITKRGQNVTFRCDPISEHNRLYWYRQTLGQGPEFLTYFQNEAQLEKSRLLSDRFSAERPKGSFSTLEIQRTEQGDSAMYLCASSAAEGQRNEQFFGPGTRLTVL.

CDR3 loop: CASSLIGDGTQYF. The CDR3 coding sequence is TGTGCCAGCAGCTTGATAGGGGATGGGACCCAGTACTTC. V gene TRBV5-6 combines with J gene TRBJ2-5; maybe TRBD1 (5 bases). CDR3 length: 13 residues. Germline-derived CDR1 and CDR2 are SGHDT and YYEEEE. V lost 1 base and J lost 7, with 11 bases in between.

This clone was recorded once. The chain couples TRBV14 to TRBJ1-1, with a possible D match to TRBD1 (5 bases). Germline V lookup: CDR1 SGHDN, CDR2 FVKESK. The CDR3 loop spans 13 amino acids. V shed 2 bases and J shed 3 bases, with 7 bases lying between them. In DNA form, the CDR3 reads TGTGCCAGCAGCCAATACAGGTACACTGAAGCTTTCTTT. It is translated as CASSQYRYTEAFF. Supplemented by reference TRBV14 and TRBJ1-1, the full variable domain reads EAGVTQFPSHSVIEKGQTVTLRCDPISGHDNLYWYRRVMGKEIKFLLHFVKESKQDESGMPNNRFLAERTGGTYSTLKVQPAELEDSGVYFCASSQYRYTEAFFGQGTRLTVV.

The CDR3 loop reads CASKTRFVPSYNEQFF. The CDR3 DNA sequence: TGTGCCAGCAAGACGAGGTTCGTCCCCAGCTACAATGAGCAGTTCTTC. This chain uses TRBV2 with TRBJ2-1, with D uncertain. Deletions cut 7 bases from V and 3 bases from J, with 19 bases between. The germline V gene encodes CDR1 SNHLY and CDR2 FYNNEI. This CDR3 is 16 amino acids long.

This clone was counted a few times. The genes are TRBV18 and TRBJ1-4; D not resolved. The CDR3 is 15 residues long. CDR1 KGHSH and CDR2 LQKENI come from the germline V gene. Trimming pared 6 bases from V and 3 bases from J, leaving 14 bases between. The CDR3 spells CASSLARAPNEKLFF. The CDR3 bases are TGTGCCAGCTCGCTAGCGAGGGCCCCTAATGAAAAACTGTTTTTT.

V usage is TRBV5-1 and J usage is TRBJ2-7, with 8 nucleotides matching TRBD1. The germline gives CDR1 SGHRS, CDR2 YFSETQ. The CDR3 is 15 amino acids. With V trimmed by 0 bases and J by 4 bases, 6 bases remained unmatched. CDR3 amino acids: CASSLGAGTGYEQYV. CDR3 nucleotide sequence: TGCGCCAGCAGCTTGGGGGCCGGGACAGGTTACGAGCAGTACGTC.

In its sample, this clone was seen once. V and J are TRBV7-2 and TRBJ2-3; D might be TRBD1 (5 bases). Germline CDR1 SGHTA, CDR2 FQGNSA. V shed 5 bases and J shed 5 bases, with 14 bases lying between them. The CDR3 is 14 amino acids. The CDR3: CASSHLGRGDTQYF. In DNA form, the CDR3 reads TGTGCCAGCAGCCACCTGGGTAGGGGAGATACGCAGTATTTT.

The chain joins TRBV4-3 to TRBJ2-1; D is uncertain. CDR1 and CDR2 from the germline V gene are LGHNA and YSLEER. Trimming pared 1 base from V and 3 bases from J, leaving 10 bases between. The CDR3 loop spans 15 amino acids. CDR3: CASSQGVTDYNEQFF. DNA for the CDR3: TGCGCCAGCAGCCAAGGAGTTACAGACTACAATGAGCAGTTCTTC.

The chain employs TRBV11-2 and TRBJ1-3, with 10 bases that match TRBD1. There are 16 residues in the CDR3. CDR1 and CDR2 (germline): SGHAT, FQNNGV. With 1 base clipped from V and 2 bases from J, the junction kept 2 bases outside the gene matches. The CDR3 reads CASSLVDRGPGNTIYF. The CDR3 DNA is TGTGCCAGCAGCTTAGTTGACAGGGGGCCTGGAAACACCATATATTTT.

This clone was counted a single time. V gene TRBV1 combines with J gene TRBJ1-1; the table's D call, TRBD1, was not checked against the DNA. TRBV1 is a pseudogene. The CDR3 covers 14 residues. The CDR3 sequence: CTSKRDRLGTEAFF. The DNA of the CDR3 is TGCACCAGCAAGAGGGACAGATTGGGGACTGAAGCTTTCTTT.

This chain connects TRBV7-6 to TRBJ2-1; weak D call: TRBD2 (7 bases). Germline loops: CDR1 SGHVS, CDR2 FNYEAQ. The V and J ends lost 0 bases and 7 bases respectively, with 13 bases between them. The CDR3 length is 15 residues. The CDR3 DNA follows: TGTGCCAGCAGCTTAGCGGGGGGGCCGGGGAATGAGCAGTTCTTC. This encodes CASSLAGGPGNEQFF.

The CDR3 sequence is CASSPLQGNEKLFF. CDR3 nucleotide sequence: TGCGCCAGCAGCCCGCTACAGGGTAATGAAAAACTGTTTTTT. The rearrangement joins TRBV5-1 to TRBJ1-4; perhaps TRBD1 as D (6 bases). Trimming shortened V by 4 bases and J by 4 bases, and 11 bases separated the two germline ends. Per germline, CDR1 SGHRS and CDR2 YFSETQ. The CDR3 runs to 14 residues.

This clone came up once. The chain carries TRBV6-6 and TRBJ1-5, with TRBD1 identical over 7 bases. The germline CDR1 and CDR2 sequences are MNHNY and SVGAGI (reference sequence). Losses at the gene ends were 6 bases for V and 3 bases for J; bases not matched to a gene: 8. This CDR3 has 15 amino acids. CDR3 coding DNA: TGTGCCAGCAGCCCACCTGGGACAGCCAATCAGCCCCAGCATTTT. It is translated as CASSPPGTANQPQHF.

This chain uses TRBV6-4 with TRBJ2-3; 10 bases fit TRBD2. CDR3 size: 15 residues. Germline loops: CDR1 MRHNA, CDR2 SNTAGT. Trimming cost V 5 bases and J 4 bases; bases outside gene matches: 6. DNA of the CDR3: TGTGCCAGCAGTCCGTCTAGCGGGGGATCAGATACGCAGTATTTT. Amino acids: CASSPSSGGSDTQYF.

V and J are TRBV28 and TRBJ2-1, with D maybe TRBD1 (6 bases). This CDR3 is built from 15 residues. Trimming removed 3 bases from V and 3 bases from J, with 12 bases in between. Germline loops: CDR1 MDHEN, CDR2 SYDVKM. The CDR3 spells CASSFISTGYNEQFF. The DNA of the CDR3 is TGTGCCAGCAGTTTCATCTCGACAGGCTACAATGAGCAGTTCTTC.

This chain uses TRBV2 with TRBJ2-1, with TRBD2 identical over 16 bases. Trimming cost V 6 bases and J 5 bases; bases outside gene matches: 7. CDR1 and CDR2 (germline): SNHLY, FYNNEI. This CDR3 has 17 residues. The CDR3 bases are TGTGCCAGCAGACCCGGGACTAGCGGGGGGGCACACAATGAGCAGTTCTTC. This gives the protein CASRPGTSGGAHNEQFF.

The chain joins TRBV27 to TRBJ2-3; 7 bases are a match to TRBD1. Germline loops: CDR1 MNHEY, CDR2 SMNVEV (reference sequence). The CDR3 sequence is 18 residues long. V lost 4 bases and J lost 2; bases outside the gene matches: 15. CDR3: CASSSVKQGSLPTDTQYF. The CDR3 DNA reads as TGTGCCAGCAGTTCCGTTAAACAGGGGAGTCTCCCCACAGATACGCAGTATTTT.

V and J are TRBV29-1 and TRBJ1-2; 9 bases are a match to TRBD1. Trimming at V came to 0 bases and at J to 6 bases, leaving 2 bases not matched to a gene. The CDR3 sequence is 13 residues long. Germline V gene sequence: CDR1 SQVTM, CDR2 ANQGSEA. The DNA of the CDR3 is TGCAGCGTTGAAGACACAGGGGGCGATGGCTACACCTTC. Protein sequence: CSVEDTGGDGYTF.

This clone was counted a single time. CDR3 region: CASSPPGGGSYNEQFF. The CDR3 region has the DNA TGTGCCAGCAGCCCCCCCGGGGGTGGGTCCTACAATGAGCAGTTCTTC. This chain uses TRBV7-9 with TRBJ2-1, with D maybe TRBD2 (6 bases). The germline CDR1 and CDR2 sequences are SEHNR and FQNEAQ (reference sequence). The germline V and J ends were trimmed by 5 bases and 1 base, with 15 bases remaining between them. The CDR3 has 16 amino acids. Looking up the rest from reference TRBV7-9 and TRBJ2-1 gives the full variable domain: DTGVSQNPRHKITKRGQNVTFRCDPISEHNRLYWYRQTLGQGPEFLTYFQNEAQLEKSRLLSDRFSAERPKGSFSTLEIQRTEQGDSAMYLCASSPPGGGSYNEQFFGPGTRLTVL.

The chain recombines TRBV5-8 with TRBJ1-4; tentative D call: TRBD1 (5 bases). Trimming pared 0 bases from V and 3 bases from J, leaving 9 bases between. Germline V gene sequence: CDR1 SGHTS, CDR2 YDEGEE. This CDR3 spans 15 amino acids. CDR3 DNA sequence: TGTGCCAGCAGCTTGGGCGGGGCCGCTAATGAAAAACTGTTTTTT. Translated, it gives CASSLGGAANEKLFF.

The gene calls are TRBV2 and TRBJ2-1, with D possibly TRBD1 on 5 matching bases. Trimming left V 5 bases short and J 0 bases short, with 17 bases between. Germline CDR1 and CDR2: SNHLY and FYNNEI. CDR3 length equals 17 residues. The CDR3 is CASSKGWGPGSYNEQFF. Written as DNA, the CDR3 is TGTGCCAGCAGTAAAGGGTGGGGCCCGGGCTCCTACAATGAGCAGTTCTTC.

The V gene is TRBV6-6, the J gene TRBJ1-5, with 7 bases matching TRBD1. After removal of 5 bases from V and 3 bases from J, the junction contained 4 bases not matched to a gene. CDR1 MNHNY and CDR2 SVGAGI come from the germline V gene (reference sequence). The CDR3 consists of 14 residues. Written as DNA, the CDR3 is TGTGCCAGCAGTGTGGACAGGTTCAATCAGCCCCAGCATTTT. Its protein product is CASSVDRFNQPQHF.

This chain connects TRBV5-4 to TRBJ2-5; TRBD1 aligns across 8 bases. Per the germline V gene, CDR1 is SGHNT and CDR2 is YYREEE (reference sequence). Trimming took 4 bases from V and 1 from J; bases not matched to a gene: 3. The CDR3 has 14 residues. In DNA, the CDR3 is TGTGCCAGCAGCACCGGACAGGGCCAAGAGACCCAGTACTTC. This encodes CASSTGQGQETQYF.

The chain employs TRBV6-5 and TRBJ2-1; 12 bases align to TRBD2. J gave up 5 bases and V 6 bases, and 5 bases lay outside the gene matches. CDR3 length: 15 amino acids. CDR1 is MNHEY and CDR2 is SVGAGI in the germline V gene. As DNA, the CDR3 is TGTGCCAGCAGGCAGACTAGCGGGGGTCACAATGAGCAGTTCTTC. It yields the protein CASRQTSGGHNEQFF.

This clone was seen a few times. The J gene is TRBJ2-2, the V gene TRBV7-3, with D hard to call. This CDR3 is built from 14 residues. Trimming took 1 base from V and 6 from J, leaving 9 bases between them. Looked up from germline, CDR1 is SGHTA and CDR2 is FQGTGA. The chain's CDR3 is CASSLSRSPGELFF. CDR3 nucleotide sequence: TGTGCCAGCAGCTTAAGCAGGTCTCCCGGGGAGCTGTTTTTT.

The V call is TRBV27, the J call TRBJ1-6, with D unclear. This CDR3 is 12 amino acids long. Trimming stripped 5 bases from V and 10 bases from J, with 9 bases between. The germline V gene encodes CDR1 MNHEY and CDR2 SMNVEV (reference sequence). CDR3 sequence: CASSGTESPLHF. CDR3 nucleotides: TGTGCCAGCAGTGGAACAGAGTCACCCCTCCACTTT.

This clone was seen a single time. The V and J genes are TRBV9 and TRBJ2-1, with TRBD2 matching 9 bases. The germline CDR1 and CDR2 sequences are SGDLS and YYNGEE. The trim removed 0 bases at V and 2 bases at J, leaving 6 bases unmatched. The CDR3 is 17 residues long. As DNA, the CDR3 is TGTGCCAGCAGCGTAGTAACGGGCGGGGGGGCCTACAATGAGCAGTTCTTC. Its protein is CASSVVTGGGAYNEQFF.